This is a list of T cell receptor beta chains from one sample in a study of tumor-infiltrating lymphocytes in oesophageal squamous cell carcinoma. One entry per CDR3 protein, called by TCRdb with MiXCR from the PCR reads. The sample lists 15,000 to 17,000 distinct CDR3 sequences; about 54% were seen once. Sequenced: esophageal tumor tissue. These TCRs come from a female donor with esophageal squamous cell carcinoma. CDR3s include the opening cysteine and the closing phenylalanine or tryptophan. D genes are given only for firm matches. Clone size is given for some rows only: seen once, a few or many times, or a class if the clone is expanded.

v_gene: TRBV7-2
j_gene: TRBJ1-2
abundance: NA
d_gene: NA
CDR3nt: TGTGCCAGCAGCCCGAGGGGGGAATCGGGTGGCTACACCTTC
CDR3aa: CASSPRGESGGYTF

v_gene: TRBV7-2
j_gene: TRBJ2-1
abundance: few
d_gene: TRBD1
CDR3nt: TGTGCCAGCAGCTTAGAACAGGGGGACTACAATGAGCAGTTCTTC
CDR3aa: CASSLEQGDYNEQFF

v_gene: TRBV11-2
j_gene: TRBJ2-1
abundance: NA
d_gene: TRBD2
CDR3nt: TGTGCCAGCAGCCGCAGGACTAGCGGGACCAATGAGCAGTTCTTC
CDR3aa: CASSRRTSGTNEQFF

v_gene: TRBV28
j_gene: TRBJ2-3
abundance: NA
d_gene: NA
CDR3nt: TGTGCCAGCAGGTCCCCCTTGGGTACAGATACGCAGTATTTT
CDR3aa: CASRSPLGTDTQYF

v_gene: TRBV12-3/TRBV12-4
j_gene: TRBJ1-5
abundance: NA
d_gene: NA
CDR3nt: TGTGCCAGCAGTTTGTATGGGGATGGGAACAATCAGCCCCAGCATTTT
CDR3aa: CASSLYGDGNNQPQHF

v_gene: TRBV5-1
j_gene: TRBJ2-1
abundance: many
d_gene: TRBD2
CDR3nt: TGCGCCAGCAGACAGGGACTAGCGGAGAATGAGCAGTTCTTC
CDR3aa: CASRQGLAENEQFF

v_gene: TRBV28
j_gene: TRBJ1-1
abundance: NA
d_gene: NA
CDR3nt: TGCGGGACGGGTCTGAACACTGAAGCTTTCTTT
CDR3aa: CGTGLNTEAFF

v_gene: TRBV7-2
j_gene: TRBJ2-1
abundance: many
d_gene: TRBD2
CDR3nt: TGTGCCAGCAGCGATACTAGCGGGAACTACAATGAGCAGTTCTTC
CDR3aa: CASSDTSGNYNEQFF

v_gene: TRBV27
j_gene: TRBJ2-7
abundance: medium-sized
d_gene: NA
CDR3nt: TGTGCCAGCAGTTTAGGTTCCTCACCGGGAGAGCAGTACTTC
CDR3aa: CASSLGSSPGEQYF

v_gene: TRBV28
j_gene: TRBJ2-1
abundance: few
d_gene: TRBD2
CDR3nt: TGTGCCAGCAGTCCCGGACTAGCGGGGAGCGATGAGCAGTTCTTC
CDR3aa: CASSPGLAGSDEQFF

v_gene: TRBV24-1
j_gene: TRBJ1-1
abundance: NA
d_gene: NA
CDR3nt: TGTGCCACCAGTGATAGTATGGCCGGGAACACTGAAGCTTTCTTT
CDR3aa: CATSDSMAGNTEAFF

v_gene: TRBV6-1
j_gene: TRBJ1-6
abundance: once
d_gene: TRBD1
CDR3nt: TGTGCCAGCAGACCACCGGGACAGGGATCCGAGCAGTACTTT
CDR3aa: CASRPPGQGSEQYF

v_gene: TRBV6-8
j_gene: TRBJ2-7
abundance: NA
d_gene: NA
CDR3nt: TGTGCCAGCAGTTACGGTAGGGGGGACAACTACGAGCAGTACTTC
CDR3aa: CASSYGRGDNYEQYF

v_gene: TRBV6-4
j_gene: TRBJ1-5
abundance: NA
d_gene: NA
CDR3nt: TGTGCCAGCAGTGAGATGGAAGGACAGCCCCAGCATTTT
CDR3aa: CASSEMEGQPQHF

v_gene: TRBV2
j_gene: TRBJ2-4
abundance: NA
d_gene: TRBD2
CDR3nt: TGTGCCAGCAGTGAGAGGGGACTAGCGGGAGGGGGGGCCAAAAACATTCAGTACTTC
CDR3aa: CASSERGLAGGGAKNIQYF

v_gene: TRBV24-1
j_gene: TRBJ2-4
abundance: NA
d_gene: NA
CDR3nt: TGTGCCACCAGTGATTCAACCGTACTAGCCAAAAACATTCAGTACTTC
CDR3aa: CATSDSTVLAKNIQYF

v_gene: TRBV15
j_gene: TRBJ2-7
abundance: NA
d_gene: NA
CDR3nt: TGTGCCACCAGCAGAGGGCGAACCTACGAGCAGTACTTC
CDR3aa: CATSRGRTYEQYF

v_gene: TRBV6-4
j_gene: TRBJ2-1
abundance: NA
d_gene: TRBD1
CDR3nt: TGTGCCAGCAGTGAGACAGGGGGCTTCGATGAGCAGTTCTTC
CDR3aa: CASSETGGFDEQFF

v_gene: TRBV7-4
j_gene: TRBJ2-7
abundance: NA
d_gene: NA
CDR3nt: TGTGCCAGCAGCTTAGTTCTCGGCTCCTACAATGAGCAGTACTTC
CDR3aa: CASSLVLGSYNEQYF

v_gene: TRBV6-1
j_gene: TRBJ2-7
abundance: many
d_gene: TRBD1
CDR3nt: TGTGCCAGCAGTCGAGGTACAGGGGGCCAGGAGCAGTACTTC
CDR3aa: CASSRGTGGQEQYF

v_gene: TRBV7-8
j_gene: TRBJ2-7
abundance: NA
d_gene: NA
CDR3nt: TGTGCCAGCAGCTTAGGACAGCACTACGAGCAGTACTTC
CDR3aa: CASSLGQHYEQYF

v_gene: TRBV7-2
j_gene: TRBJ2-5
abundance: NA
d_gene: NA
CDR3nt: TGTGCCAGCAGTAGCCGGGAGACCCAGTACTTC
CDR3aa: CASSSRETQYF

v_gene: TRBV12-3/TRBV12-4
j_gene: TRBJ2-1
abundance: many
d_gene: NA
CDR3nt: TGTGCCAGCAGTTTAGGTGGGAGTATTAAGAATGAGCAGTTCTTC
CDR3aa: CASSLGGSIKNEQFF

v_gene: TRBV6-6
j_gene: TRBJ2-1
abundance: NA
d_gene: TRBD2
CDR3nt: TGTGCCAGCGCCTCGACTAGCGGGGGGAATGATGAGCAGTTCTTC
CDR3aa: CASASTSGGNDEQFF

v_gene: TRBV7-3
j_gene: TRBJ2-1
abundance: NA
d_gene: NA
CDR3nt: TGTGCCAGCAGCTTAATCGCGGGAAGCTACAATGAGCAGTTCTTC
CDR3aa: CASSLIAGSYNEQFF

v_gene: TRBV7-9
j_gene: TRBJ1-6
abundance: NA
d_gene: NA
CDR3nt: TGTGCCAGCAGCTTAGCGAAGGGGACCATGGGTTCACCCCTCCACTTT
CDR3aa: CASSLAKGTMGSPLHF

v_gene: TRBV11-3
j_gene: TRBJ2-1
abundance: NA
d_gene: NA
CDR3nt: TGTGCCAGCAGCTTAGATTTCCGCTCCTACAATGAGCAGTTCTTC
CDR3aa: CASSLDFRSYNEQFF

v_gene: TRBV6-2/TRBV6-3
j_gene: TRBJ2-1
abundance: NA
d_gene: TRBD2
CDR3nt: TGTGCCAGCAGCGGACTAGCGGGAGGTCATCGCTACAATGAGCAGTTCTTC
CDR3aa: CASSGLAGGHRYNEQFF

v_gene: TRBV10-1
j_gene: TRBJ2-5
abundance: many
d_gene: NA
CDR3nt: TGCGCCAGCAGTGAGTCGTCCGTTCAAGAGACCCAGTACTTC
CDR3aa: CASSESSVQETQYF